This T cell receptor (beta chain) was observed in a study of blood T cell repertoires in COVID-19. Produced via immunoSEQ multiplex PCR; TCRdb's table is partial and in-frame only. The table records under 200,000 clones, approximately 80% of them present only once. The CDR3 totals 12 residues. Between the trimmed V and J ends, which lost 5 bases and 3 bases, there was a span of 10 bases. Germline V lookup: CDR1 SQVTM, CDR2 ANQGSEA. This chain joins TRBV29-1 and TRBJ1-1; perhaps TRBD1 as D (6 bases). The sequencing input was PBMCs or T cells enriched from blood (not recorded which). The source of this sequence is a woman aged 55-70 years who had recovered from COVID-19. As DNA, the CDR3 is TGCAGCGTTCGGGGGGCACACACTGAAGCTTTCTTT. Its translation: CSVRGAHTEAFF.